This T cell receptor (beta chain) was obtained from a study of blood T cell repertoires in COVID-19. Across the study: Nucleic acid was either cDNA or gDNA, and it came from T cells, B-cell-depleted T cells, or PBMCs.

V dropped 1 base and J dropped 10 bases, with 17 bases sitting between them. Germline V gene sequence: CDR1 MGHDK, CDR2 SYGVNS. The CDR3 length is 15 residues. TCRdb keeps only in-frame clones here, not all; method: immunoSEQ multiplex PCR. The sample lists some 99,000 clones, under 85% seen once, with around a quarter in the top ten. Sequencing was performed on peripheral blood. This receptor was identified in an older man with acute or convalescent COVID-19. The chain employs TRBV25-1 and TRBJ2-1, with D possibly matching TRBD2 (7 bases). The CDR3 DNA reads as TGTGCCAGCAGTGAATCGGCGGGGGCGTCTCGGGAGCAGTTCTTC. It encodes CASSESAGASREQFF.